The sequence of this TCR beta chain was determined in a study of monozygotic twins with inflammatory bowel disease. Per the germline V gene, CDR1 is SGHRS and CDR2 is YFSETQ. This CDR3 is built from 15 residues. Study conclusions and caveats: TCRbeta diversity (inverse Simpson) was lower in IBD patients than in healthy co-twins. Twins with IBD had fewer clonotypes in common with others than healthy twins, particularly during disease activity. Different T cell subtypes could not be distinguished.

In regard to this clonotype: The target antigen is unknown.

Reanalyzing the 5' RACE reads, TCRdb keeps one entry per CDR3 protein, without DNA. The listing contains 400,000 to 500,000 distinct CDR3 sequences. Sequenced material: blood. The sequence was collected from a human donor with ulcerative colitis or Crohn's disease, or a healthy co-twin of an affected twin (not recorded which). The chain is built from TRBV5-1 and TRBJ2-2. CDR3 sequence reads: CASSLGPLNTGELFF.